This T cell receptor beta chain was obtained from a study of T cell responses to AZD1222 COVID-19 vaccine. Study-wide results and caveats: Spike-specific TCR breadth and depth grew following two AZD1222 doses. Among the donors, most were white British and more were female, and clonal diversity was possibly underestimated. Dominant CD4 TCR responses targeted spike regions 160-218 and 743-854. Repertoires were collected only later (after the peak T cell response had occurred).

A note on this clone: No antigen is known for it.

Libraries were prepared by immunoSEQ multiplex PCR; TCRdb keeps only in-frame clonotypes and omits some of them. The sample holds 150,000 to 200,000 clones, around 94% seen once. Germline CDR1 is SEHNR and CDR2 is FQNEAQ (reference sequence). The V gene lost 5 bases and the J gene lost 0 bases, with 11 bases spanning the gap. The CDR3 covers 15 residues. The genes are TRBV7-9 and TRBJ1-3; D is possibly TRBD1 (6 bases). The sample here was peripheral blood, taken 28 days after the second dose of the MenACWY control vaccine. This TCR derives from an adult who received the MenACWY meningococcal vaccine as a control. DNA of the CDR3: TGTGCCAGCAGCCCGCACAGGGTCTCTGGAAACACCATATATTTT. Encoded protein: CASSPHRVSGNTIYF.